This entry concerns a single T cell receptor (beta chain). This entry is derived from a study of blood T cell repertoires in COVID-19. Study information: Whether acute or convalescent, the COVID-19 samples came from the United States, Italy and Spain. In each case, the material was cDNA or gDNA derived from T cells, B-cell-depleted T cells, or PBMCs.

This table comes from immunoSEQ multiplex PCR, and its TCRdb copy is limited to in-frame clones, with some not included. The sample holds 50,000 to 75,000 clones, 88% seen once. There are 15 residues in the CDR3. V lost 2 bases, J lost 0 bases, and 1 base stayed unmatched. Germline loops: CDR1 SGHRS, CDR2 YFSETQ. This sequence originates from a woman aged 45 to 65 with active or convalescent COVID-19. The sequencing input was peripheral blood. V and J are TRBV5-1 and TRBJ1-4, with 7 bases aligning to TRBD1. CDR3: CASSFQGATNEKLFF. The CDR3 DNA reads as TGCGCCAGCAGCTTCCAGGGGGCAACTAATGAAAAACTGTTTTTT.